This T cell receptor beta chain was retrieved from a study of cytomegalovirus exposure and HLA in healthy donors. In the study overall: Most donors, roughly 82% of around 400 genotyped, fell in the Caucasian-associated ancestry cluster.

The V and J ends lost 5 bases and 7 bases respectively, with 18 bases between them. Germline loops: CDR1 MDHEN, CDR2 SYDVKM. The CDR3 has 14 amino acids. In the case of this clone: Its matching antigen is unknown.

The PCR contained 60 Vbeta and 13 Jbeta primers. Method: immunoSEQ multiplex PCR; TCRdb's copy keeps in-frame clones and lacks some. The data contain approximately 150,000 clones, about 76% of them seen just once; the ten biggest clones take up about 4.9%. Overall study findings and caveats: Versus the 666-donor mean, an Asian-associated ancestry cluster reportedly showed fewer N-insertions in a later analysis. As a later analysis revealed, most CMV-associated TCR beta chains appeared HLA-restricted. Available immune exposure information covered CMV serostatus only.

The sample comprised PBMCs. The rearrangement links TRBV28 to TRBJ2-7; tentative D call: TRBD2 (5 bases). The TCR originated in a woman younger than 30 in good health and CMV-seropositive. Here the CDR3 DNA reads TGTGCCAGCAGTGCCCCCGCAAGCGGTGGGGAGCAGTACTTC. Encoded protein: CASSAPASGGEQYF.